Detailed here is one TCR beta chain. The antigen remains unidentified. RNA was extracted from bulk tissue without any cell sorting. The record originates from a study of tumor and adjacent non-tumor tissue in lung cancer. Study details: There were some 12 adenocarcinoma, a couple of squamous cell carcinoma and 1 small cell lung cancer cases.

Study findings and constraints: In normal lung, the top 100 clones were significantly more dominant than in tumor. Patients with more diverse tumor TCRs had worse survival.

TCRbeta libraries were built with three rounds of nested PCR, modified from ARM-PCR. TCRdb used MiXCR to reprocess the multiplex PCR reads, holding one entry per CDR3 protein. The data show about 200,000 distinct CDR3 sequences, 71% seen once. The CDR3 extends over 18 amino acids. Trimming took 5 bases from V and 7 from J; bases not matched to a gene: 17. Per germline, CDR1 SGHNT and CDR2 YENEEA. This TCR came from a man in his fifties or sixties with non-small cell lung cancer. V is TRBV11-3 and J is TRBJ2-3; 11 nucleotides agree with TRBD2. Input material: lung tumor tissue. The CDR3 coding sequence is TGTGCCAGCAGCCCCGAGACAATAGCGGGGGGGCCCGCACATACGCAGTATTTT. This translates into CASSPETIAGGPAHTQYF.